Included here is one T cell receptor (beta chain) sequence, with context. Its target is not known. The data belong to a study of T cell repertoires in cytomegalovirus infection. Looking at the study overall: The public TCR beta signatures pointed to both CMV infection and matching HLA type. Study findings and constraints: Accumulated public TCR beta family frequency recognized individuals carrying CMV together with the relevant HLA. HLA-C-restricted CMV-specific TCR beta clonotypes were dominant in the ex vivo response.

One entry per CDR3 protein, called by TCRdb with MiXCR from the reads. The repertoire has 150,000 to 200,000 distinct CDR3 sequences, 17% of them found once; the top ten carry over 15%. With 5 bases removed from V and 0 bases from J, the gap between germline ends came to 11 bases. The CDR3 is 15 amino acids. Sequencing was carried out using CD8+ T cells from PBMCs. The sequence came from a human donor in good health (CMV status not recorded). Some clones in this sample may be carry-over from other donors' samples. The J gene is TRBJ1-5, the V gene TRBV12-3 or TRBV12-4; D is unresolved. The CDR3 protein is CASSKDGYSNQPQHF. CDR3 nucleotide sequence: TGTGCCAGCAGTAAGGACGGATATAGCAATCAGCCCCAGCATTTT.